This T cell receptor (beta chain) was profiled in a study of CD8 T cells in Susac syndrome. Sequencing of TCR beta covered CD8+ and CD4+ T cells obtained from blood. Random hexamers were used to reverse transcribe the RNA input (about 0.5 to 1 ug). TCRdb recomputed calls from the immunoSEQ multiplex PCR reads with MiXCR, one row per CDR3 protein. The data show under 200,000 distinct CDR3 sequences, roughly 95% seen once. This CDR3 is 18 amino acids long. Unmatched junction bases numbered 16, after V lost 5 bases and J lost 2 bases. Germline V CDR1 and CDR2: MNHNS, SASEGT. The sequencing sample was made of CD4+ T cells from PBMCs. This receptor was identified in a human donor with Susac syndrome. The rearrangement uses TRBV6-1 and TRBJ2-7; the match to TRBD2 covers 9 bases. In nucleotides, the CDR3 is TGTGCCAGCAGTCGGGGCCGGAGGTTTAGCGGGGGTACCTACGAGCAGTACTTC. It is translated as CASSRGRRFSGGTYEQYF.